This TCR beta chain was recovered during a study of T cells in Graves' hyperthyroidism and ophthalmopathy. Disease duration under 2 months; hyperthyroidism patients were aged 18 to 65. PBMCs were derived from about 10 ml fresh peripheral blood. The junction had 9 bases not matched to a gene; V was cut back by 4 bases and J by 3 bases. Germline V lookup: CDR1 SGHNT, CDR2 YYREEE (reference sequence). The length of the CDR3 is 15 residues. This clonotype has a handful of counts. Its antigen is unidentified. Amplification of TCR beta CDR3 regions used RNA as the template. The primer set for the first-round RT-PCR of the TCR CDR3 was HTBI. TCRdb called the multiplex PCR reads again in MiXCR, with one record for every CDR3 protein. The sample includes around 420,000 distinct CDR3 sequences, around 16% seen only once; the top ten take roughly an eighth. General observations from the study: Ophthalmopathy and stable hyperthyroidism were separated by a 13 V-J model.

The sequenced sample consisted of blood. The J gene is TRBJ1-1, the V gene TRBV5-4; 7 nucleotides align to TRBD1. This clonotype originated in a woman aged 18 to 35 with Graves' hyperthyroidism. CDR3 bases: TGTGCCAGCAGCCATCTGGACAGGAGGTACACTGAAGCTTTCTTT. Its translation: CASSHLDRRYTEAFF.